A selection of T cell receptor beta chains follows, all from one sample in a study of OX40 agonist ivuxolimab in advanced cancers. Sequenced by immunoSEQ multiplex PCR; TCRdb stores in-frame clones only, minus some. Of about 28,000 clones listed, about four fifths are singletons. The input for sequencing was CD4+ or CD8+ T cells sorted from blood, taken in a trial of the OX40 agonist ivuxolimab. The receptors come from an adult with an advanced solid tumor such as melanoma, head and neck, liver or kidney cancer. Both conserved end residues are trimmed from each CDR3. A D gene is named only where the DNA matches it firmly. Clone size is stated in some rows and not others, as once, few, many or a class when expanded.

J gene	D gene	V gene	clone size	CDR3 protein
TRBJ2-7	-	TRBV14	-	ASSQVEGGAYEQY
TRBJ2-2	-	TRBV7-2	-	ASRLEGGYTGELF
TRBJ1-1	TRBD1	TRBV30	-	AWSVAGGFTEAF
TRBJ1-1	-	TRBV19	-	ASSLGPVTEAF
TRBJ1-3	-	TRBV2	-	ASTSGETPGNTIY
TRBJ2-1	TRBD2	TRBV9	-	ASSIGTSAYNEQF
TRBJ1-5	-	TRBV27	-	ASSLSDGQPQH
TRBJ1-1	-	TRBV19	-	ASIAGATEAF
TRBJ1-4	-	TRBV4-1	-	ASSQVADGEKLF
TRBJ2-1	TRBD2	TRBV11-2	few	ASSLTTSVAYNEQF
TRBJ2-1	TRBD2	TRBV18	-	ASSPDPPAGGRNNEQF
TRBJ2-7	TRBD2	TRBV4-2	-	ASSPGTSGDSYEQY
TRBJ2-2	TRBD2	TRBV13	once	ASSPGLGITGELF
TRBJ2-7	-	TRBV7-7	-	ASSLAFTGEQY
TRBJ2-3	TRBD2	TRBV9	-	ASSVNGGADTQY
TRBJ1-5	TRBD1	TRBV10-2	-	ASSEGQGSQPQH
TRBJ2-7	-	TRBV4-2	once	ASSHRQTYEQY
TRBJ2-7	TRBD2	TRBV6-6	-	ASSYGIAGSYEQY
TRBJ1-2	-	TRBV6-5	-	ASSEGPGTP
TRBJ2-7	TRBD1	TRBV15	-	ATSIDRGGYEQY
TRBJ2-1	-	TRBV28	-	ASSPPGLHSYNEQF
TRBJ1-2	-	TRBV30	-	AWSVRLAYGYT
TRBJ1-6	TRBD1	TRBV5-5	-	ASRGQGEPPLH
TRBJ2-3	TRBD2	TRBV13	once	ASSSAGTSTTSTDTQY
TRBJ2-1	TRBD1	TRBV7-8	-	ASSFPGQLSYNEQF
TRBJ2-7	-	TRBV4-1	once	ASSPGPLTGHYEQY
TRBJ2-5	-	TRBV6-1	-	ASSEVGLAVQETQY
TRBJ1-2	-	TRBV9	-	ASSSGPGGYT
TRBJ2-5	TRBD2	TRBV7-9	-	ASSSGLAGGPEETQY
TRBJ2-7	-	TRBV13	-	ASSLATTGPYEQY
TRBJ1-2	-	TRBV30	-	AWSVLGVNYGYT
TRBJ1-4	-	TRBV28	-	ASTPRGYPNEKLF
TRBJ1-4	-	TRBV19	-	ASSLWAGKDEKLF
TRBJ1-5	-	TRBV27	-	ASSLYGLHSNQPQH
TRBJ1-5	TRBD1	TRBV2	-	ASSEDGTGVNQPQH
TRBJ1-4	TRBD1	TRBV14	medium-sized	ASSPTPYRGRGEKLF
TRBJ2-7	TRBD1	TRBV7-9	-	ASSLGQGMTYEQY
TRBJ2-2	TRBD2	TRBV7-7	-	ASSLTGTSNTGELF
TRBJ2-5	-	TRBV7-6	-	ASSLLQNQETQY
TRBJ1-4	-	TRBV18	-	ASSPVLDGVNEKLF